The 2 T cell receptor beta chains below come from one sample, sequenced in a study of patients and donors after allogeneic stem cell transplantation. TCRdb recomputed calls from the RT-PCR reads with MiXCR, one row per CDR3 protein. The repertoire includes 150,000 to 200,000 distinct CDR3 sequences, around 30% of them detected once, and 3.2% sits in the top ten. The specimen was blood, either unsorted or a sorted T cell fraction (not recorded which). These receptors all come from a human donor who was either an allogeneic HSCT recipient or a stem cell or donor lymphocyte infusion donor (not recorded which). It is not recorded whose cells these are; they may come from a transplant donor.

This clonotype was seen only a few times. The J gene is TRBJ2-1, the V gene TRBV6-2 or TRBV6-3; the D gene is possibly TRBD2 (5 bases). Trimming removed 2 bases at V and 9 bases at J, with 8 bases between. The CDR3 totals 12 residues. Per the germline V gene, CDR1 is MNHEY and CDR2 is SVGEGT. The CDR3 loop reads CASSYTSFEQFF. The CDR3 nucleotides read TGTGCCAGCAGTTACACTAGTTTTGAGCAGTTCTTC.

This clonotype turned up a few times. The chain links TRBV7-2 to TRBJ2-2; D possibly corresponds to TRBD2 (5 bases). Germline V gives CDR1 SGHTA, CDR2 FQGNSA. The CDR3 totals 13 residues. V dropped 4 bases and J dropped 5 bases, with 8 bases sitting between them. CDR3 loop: CASSSERTGELFF. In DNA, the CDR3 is TGTGCCAGCAGCTCCGAGCGGACCGGGGAGCTGTTTTTT.